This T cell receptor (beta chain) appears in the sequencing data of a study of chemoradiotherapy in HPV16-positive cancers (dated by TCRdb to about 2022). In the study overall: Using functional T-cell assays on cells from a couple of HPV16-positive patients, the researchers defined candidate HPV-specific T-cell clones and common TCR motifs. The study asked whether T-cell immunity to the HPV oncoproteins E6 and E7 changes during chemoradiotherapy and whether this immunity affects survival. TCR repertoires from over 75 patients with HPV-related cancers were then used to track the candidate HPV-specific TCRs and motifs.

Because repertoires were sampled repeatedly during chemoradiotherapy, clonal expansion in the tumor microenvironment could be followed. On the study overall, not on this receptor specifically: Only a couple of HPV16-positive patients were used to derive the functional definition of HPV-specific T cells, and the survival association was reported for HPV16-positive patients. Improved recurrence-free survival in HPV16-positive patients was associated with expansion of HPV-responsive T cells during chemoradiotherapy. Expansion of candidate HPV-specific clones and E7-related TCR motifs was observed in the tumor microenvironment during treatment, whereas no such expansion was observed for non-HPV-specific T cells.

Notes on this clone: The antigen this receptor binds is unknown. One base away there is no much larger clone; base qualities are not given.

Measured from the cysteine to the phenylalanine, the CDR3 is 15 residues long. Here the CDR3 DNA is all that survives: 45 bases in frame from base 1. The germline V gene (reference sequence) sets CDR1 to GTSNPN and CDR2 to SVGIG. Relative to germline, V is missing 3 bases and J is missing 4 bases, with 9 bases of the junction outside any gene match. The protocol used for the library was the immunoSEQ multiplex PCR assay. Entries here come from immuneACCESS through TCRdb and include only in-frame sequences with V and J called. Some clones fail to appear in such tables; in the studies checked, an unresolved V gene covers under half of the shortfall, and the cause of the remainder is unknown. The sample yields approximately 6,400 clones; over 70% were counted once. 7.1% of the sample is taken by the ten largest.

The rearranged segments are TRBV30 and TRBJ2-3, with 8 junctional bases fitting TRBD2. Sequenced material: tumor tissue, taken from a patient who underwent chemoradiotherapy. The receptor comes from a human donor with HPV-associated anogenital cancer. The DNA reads TGTGCCTGGAGAGAAATAGCGGGAAGGGCAGATACGCAGTATTTT. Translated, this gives CAWREIAGRADTQYF.